This T cell receptor (beta chain) was documented in a study of T-cell reconstitution after alpha-beta-depleted transplantation in children. Construction of the TCRbeta library involved unique molecular identifiers. TCRdb independently ran MiXCR on the PCR reads; one entry per CDR3 protein. The sample lists some 240,000 distinct CDR3 sequences, over 9.5% occurring once. V was trimmed by 1 base and J by 1 base, leaving 11 bases between them. Germline CDR1 LGHNA, CDR2 YNFKEQ. The CDR3 is made up of 15 amino acids. The sequence was obtained from a human donor who donated a stem cell graft to a child with SCID. The sample here was PBMCs from the stem cell graft donor, taken from the stem cell graft. This rearrangement joins TRBV4-2 to TRBJ2-7; tentatively, D is TRBD1 or TRBD2 (5 bases each). This chain's CDR3 is CASSQGGASSYEQYF. CDR3 DNA sequence: TGTGCCAGCAGCCAAGGAGGGGCCAGTTCCTACGAGCAGTACTTC.